Ten or more counts support the clone carrying this T cell receptor beta chain. Its target is unknown. The time point here: pre-sensitization, week 0. Treatment noted: therapeutic diphenylcyclopropenone sensitization with weekly scalp DPC. This sample is part of a study of human T cells and chemical hapten exposure. The ends lost 1 base at V and 1 base at J; junction bases unmatched: 3. Germline CDR1 reads MDHEN; CDR2 reads SYDVKM. The CDR3 is made up of 17 amino acids. Per the original data handling: From roughly 23,000 to 700,000 TCRs were found per sample, with a median of approximately 96,000. TCRdb re-called the RACE reads through MiXCR, storing one row per CDR3 protein. TCRdb's processing, not the study's, gives the V and J calls here. In the table there are some 38,000 distinct CDR3 sequences, about 7.6% of which are singletons. Study-level findings and limits: Donors, who had alopecia, may show an immune response that differs from healthy people's.

The chain combines TRBV28 with TRBJ1-5; 11 bases align to TRBD1. Here the sequenced sample was whole blood, taken in connection with sensitization to the hapten diphenylcyclopropenone (DPC). This clonotype was sampled from a woman in her forties or fifties with alopecia areata. Some clones in this sample may be carry-over from other donors' samples. CDR3 protein: CASSLLGTGGSNQPQHF. Here the CDR3 DNA reads TGTGCCAGCAGTTTATTAGGGACAGGGGGAAGCAATCAGCCCCAGCATTTT.